This T cell receptor beta chain was sequenced for a study of T-cell reconstitution after alpha-beta-depleted transplantation in children. This clonotype was recorded a few times. Unique molecular identifiers were incorporated into the prepared TCRbeta library. TCRdb independently ran MiXCR on the PCR reads; one entry per CDR3 protein. The profile shows over 550,000 distinct CDR3 sequences, 10% of them singletons. The V end lost 0 bases, the J end lost 2 bases, and 12 bases lay between the germline ends. CDR3 length equals 16 residues. Germline loops: CDR1 KGHSH, CDR2 LQKENI. The V call is TRBV18, the J call TRBJ2-3, with D maybe TRBD2 (6 bases). The sequence was obtained from a human donor who donated a stem cell graft to a child with acute myeloid leukemia. Sequencing used PBMCs from the stem cell graft donor, obtained from the stem cell graft. CDR3 residues: CASSPPLGGFTDTQYF. For the CDR3, the DNA is TGTGCCAGCTCACCACCGTTGGGGGGATTCACAGATACGCAGTATTTT.